A single sample is the source of the 10 T cell receptor beta chains below, sequenced in a study of blood T cell repertoires in COVID-19. This table comes from immunoSEQ multiplex PCR, and its TCRdb copy is limited to in-frame clones, with some not included. The sample has about 220,000 clones; approximately 90% are singletons. Sequenced sample: PBMCs or T cells enriched from blood (not recorded which). The origin of the receptors is a woman under 30 in a cohort exposed to, infected with or recovered from COVID-19 (not recorded which).

This chain uses TRBV5-4 with TRBJ2-1, with 7 positions matching TRBD2. Per germline, CDR1 SGHNT and CDR2 YYREEE (reference sequence). With 1 base clipped from V and 5 bases from J, the junction kept 9 bases outside the gene matches. This CDR3 has 16 residues. For the CDR3, the DNA is TGTGCCAGCAGCTTGACCCCAGCGGGACGGCACAATGAGCAGTTCTTC. As protein: CASSLTPAGRHNEQFF.

In its sample, this clone was seen once. The genes are TRBV18 and TRBJ1-2; TRBD1 matches 11 bases. With 6 bases clipped from V and 4 bases from J, the junction kept 7 bases outside the gene matches. In germline, CDR1 is KGHSH, CDR2 LQKENI. This CDR3 has 15 residues. The CDR3 loop reads CASSPRTGGSYGYTF. As DNA, the CDR3 is TGTGCCAGCTCTCCTCGGACAGGGGGCTCCTATGGCTACACCTTC.

The chain has TRBV24-1 and TRBJ2-1, with 10 bases that match TRBD2. The CDR3 has 13 amino acids. Looked up from germline, CDR1 is KGHDR and CDR2 is SFDVKD. V was clipped by 6 bases and J by 7 bases; unmatched bases: 2. The CDR3 sequence is CATSLAGVNEQFF. CDR3 nucleotide sequence: TGTGCCACCAGTCTAGCGGGAGTAAATGAGCAGTTCTTC.

The rearrangement uses TRBV4-1 and TRBJ2-5; TRBD2 agrees at 8 bases. V lost 2 bases to trimming and J lost 1 base; unmatched junction nucleotides: 12. Germline values: CDR1 MGHRA, CDR2 YSYEKL. The length of the CDR3 is 18 residues. CDR3 region: CASSQMARGGPLQETQYF. In DNA form, the CDR3 reads TGCGCCAGCAGCCAAATGGCCCGGGGGGGGCCGCTCCAAGAGACCCAGTACTTC.

The chain carries TRBV6-6 and TRBJ2-3; 10 bases align to TRBD2. CDR1 and CDR2 from the germline V gene are MNHNY and SVGAGI (reference sequence). This CDR3 spans 21 amino acids. V was clipped by 6 bases and J by 4 bases; unmatched bases: 25. This CDR3 is CASSYRKLTGGLAGVADTQYF. For the CDR3, the DNA is TGTGCCAGCAGCTACCGAAAGTTGACCGGCGGGCTAGCGGGAGTGGCAGATACGCAGTATTTT.

This chain joins TRBV6-5 and TRBJ1-1; TRBD1 might be the D (5 bases). Deletions cut 6 bases from V and 0 bases from J, with 8 bases between. This CDR3 comprises 13 residues. Germline CDR1 and CDR2: MNHEY and SVGAGI. DNA for the CDR3: TGTGCCAGCAGACTACAGGTGAACACTGAAGCTTTCTTT. Protein: CASRLQVNTEAFF.

The chain carries TRBV19 and TRBJ2-1, with 8 bases identical to TRBD1. The CDR3 is made up of 14 amino acids. Germline V lookup: CDR1 LNHDA, CDR2 SQIVND (reference sequence). V dropped 7 bases and J dropped 5; count of bases not matched to a gene: 7. CDR3 protein: CASNLWTGNNEQFF. In DNA, the CDR3 is TGTGCCAGTAACCTTTGGACAGGGAACAATGAGCAGTTCTTC.

The chain recombines TRBV19 with TRBJ2-7; D unresolved. The CDR3 is 14 amino acids. Germline V gives CDR1 LNHDA, CDR2 SQIVND (reference sequence). V lost 5 bases and J lost 2, with 13 bases in between. CDR3 region: CASSSPGETYEQYF. Here the CDR3 DNA reads TGTGCCAGTAGTTCTCCAGGCGAAACCTACGAGCAGTACTTC.

The CDR3 coding sequence is TGTGCCAGTAGTATAGATCGGGCTAGCGGGGACTACAATGAGCAGTTCTTC. Translating gives CASSIDRASGDYNEQFF. The chain carries TRBV19 and TRBJ2-1; 9 bases map to TRBD2. V was clipped by 0 bases and J by 3 bases; unmatched bases: 6. Germline V gene sequence: CDR1 LNHDA, CDR2 SQIVND (reference sequence). The CDR3 is 17 amino acids.

The V gene is TRBV27, the J gene TRBJ1-5; D gene uncertain. The CDR3 is 12 residues long. V was pared by 5 bases and J by 6 bases, with 8 bases between. CDR1 and CDR2 from the germline V gene are MNHEY and SMNVEV (reference sequence). The DNA for the CDR3 is TGTGCCAGCAGTCATGAGGGTCAGCCCCAGCATTTT. It specifies CASSHEGQPQHF.